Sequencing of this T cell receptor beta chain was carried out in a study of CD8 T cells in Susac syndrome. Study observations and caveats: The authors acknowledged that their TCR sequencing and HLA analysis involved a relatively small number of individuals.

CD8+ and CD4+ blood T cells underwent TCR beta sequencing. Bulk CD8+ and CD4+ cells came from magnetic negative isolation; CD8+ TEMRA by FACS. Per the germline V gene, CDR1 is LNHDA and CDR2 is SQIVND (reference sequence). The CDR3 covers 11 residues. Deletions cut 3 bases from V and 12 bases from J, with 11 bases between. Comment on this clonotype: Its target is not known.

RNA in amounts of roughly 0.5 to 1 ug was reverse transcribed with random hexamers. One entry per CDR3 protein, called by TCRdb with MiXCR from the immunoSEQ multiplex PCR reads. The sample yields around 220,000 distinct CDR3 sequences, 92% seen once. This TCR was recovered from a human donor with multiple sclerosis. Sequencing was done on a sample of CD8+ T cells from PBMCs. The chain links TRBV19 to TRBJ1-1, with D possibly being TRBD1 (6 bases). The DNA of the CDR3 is TGTGCCAGTAGTATCGGCCAGGGGCCTTTCTTT. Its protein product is CASSIGQGPFF.